This T cell receptor (beta chain) was captured in a study of shared clonotypes between healthy human individuals (TCRdb year 2020). Looking at the study overall: The cohort comprised two women and a few men aged 18 to 49 years. The study deeply sequenced blood TCR repertoires of five healthy adults to estimate repertoire size and the extent of clonotype sharing between individuals. Libraries were prepared and TCR repertoires were sequenced by different laboratories using diverse techniques, in order to increase sequencing depth and limit assay-specific biases. Each donor's leukapheresis produced roughly between roughly 0.85 and 10 billion PBMCs. For each donor, CD4 naive and CD4 memory were each given three plates, CD8 naive was given two plates, and CD8 memory was given one plate. General conclusions and limits of the study: Compared with non-shared clonotypes, clonotypes shared by all four sorted-subset donors had higher generation probabilities. Pairwise subsampling led to the expectation that sequencing depth would affect the degree of clonotype sharing among donors. Naive subsets generally had larger estimated clonotype richness than memory subsets did. Across a few donors, roughly 5.1% of naive CD4, approximately 3.6% of naive CD8, around 2.1% of memory CD4, and 0.4% of memory CD8 clonotypes were shared. Because the study included only a small number of donors, the genetic and exposure-history diversity represented was limited. Only blood was sampled, and tissue TCR repertoires likely differ from those in blood. Rarefaction of sorted-subset datasets indicated incomplete sequencing despite the large sequencing depth.

TCR CDR3 regions were amplified from genomic DNA by multiplex PCR using the deep immunoSEQ assay. Genomic DNA extracted from each cell subset was distributed evenly over all wells of several immunoSEQ 96-well plates, and each plate served as one replicate. For sorted subsets, approximately 0.2 ug of genomic DNA, equivalent to around 30,000 T cell genomes, went into each replicate PCR. Purified libraries were measured with a Qubit 3.0 fluorometer, size-checked on a Bioanalyzer 2100, and measured again with the KAPA Library Quantification kit. Every immunoSEQ 96-well plate was sequenced on a separate single-read 150-cycle Illumina NextSeq 550 flow cell. In the source study's methods: Because the immunoSEQ output included only junctional sequences and no quality scores, the filtering could not be the same as the filtering used for full-length reads. Sequences were annotated with PyIR, a Python wrapper for IgBLAST v1.9, using IMGT germline references to assign V/J genes and CDR3. Reads with weak V/J assignments (E-value above 1e-6), missing CDR3, stop codons, out-of-frame junctions, or ambiguous translated residues were removed. V3J clonotypes were defined by identical inferred V gene, J gene, and CDR3 amino acid sequence. To compute the percentage overlap between repertoires, the number of shared unique clonotypes was divided by the size of the smaller repertoire. Richness of each repertoire was evaluated using RTK rarefaction, the Chao1 estimator, and Recon v2.1 estimates of unobserved clonotypes. OLGA was used to compute generation probabilities for all TCRbeta clonotypes that the gDNA method yielded from a handful of donors. TCRdb mirrors the immuneACCESS table, restricted to in-frame sequences. Some clones are absent from its copies; in checked studies, under half trace to an unresolved V gene, and the reason for the others is unknown. The DNA gave D and trimming, while V, J and clone size come from that table. Across this sample there are about 2.1 million clones, with 80% to 95% seen only once. The biggest ten clones account for around 1.7% of the sample.

For the CD8 naive samples, CD45RO-negative cells were positively selected for CCR7, yielding a CD45RA+CCR7+ population from which TemRA cells were excluded. Healthy HIV-negative adults with no recently reported acute infections or vaccinations were included as donors. Only Caucasian adults living in Nashville, Tennessee, USA were represented among the donors. Blood was obtained by leukapheresis, after which PBMCs were separated by Ficoll-Histopaque density gradient centrifugation and cryopreserved in liquid nitrogen vapor phase. Analytical flow cytometry was used to check the purity and quantity of each magnetically sorted T cell population. From each sorted fraction, genomic DNA was isolated and quantified by UV absorbance on a Nanodrop 2000c. The germline V gene (reference sequence) specifies LNHDA as CDR1 and SQIVND as CDR2. The V end loses 6 bases and the J end loses 6 bases, and a stretch of 27 bases separates them. The CDR3 has 18 amino acids, counting the end cysteine and phenylalanine. The entry retains the CDR3 DNA only, 54 bases that are in frame from base 1.

In its sample, this clone was seen a few times. What antigen it recognizes has not been identified. Nothing much larger sits one base from this clone, and base qualities are not available. What was sequenced was naive CD8+ T cells from PBMCs. In light of the paper, this sample's cell subset or site label describes: CD45RA+CCR7+. The TCR sequence derives from a man younger than 35 in good health. Some clones in this sample may be carry-over from other donors' samples. This sequence uses TRBV19 and TRBJ1-5, with TRBD1 tentatively as D gene (6 bases match). The sequenced DNA: TGTGCCAGTAGAACAGATGGAGACAGGTTGACATCTAGTCAGCCCCAGCATTTT. This encodes CASRTDGDRLTSSQPQHF.